What follows are 20 T cell receptor beta chains derived from one specimen sequenced in a study of PD-1 blockade in classical Hodgkin lymphoma. The time point was: cycle 4 day 1 (C4D1), after 5 to 7 weeks of nivolumab. Every patient was affected by relapse after autologous stem cell transplantation, while exposure to brentuximab vedotin was not uniform. Data came from immunoSEQ multiplex PCR; TCRdb stores just in-frame clones and leaves some out. This table has tens of thousands of clones, around 78% appearing once. Source: peripheral blood mononuclear cells (PBMCs), taken before the fourth cycle of nivolumab. Every receptor here comes from a human donor with classical Hodgkin lymphoma.

About this clone itself: Distinct nucleotide sequences in the sample also encode this CDR3. The chain links TRBV7-3 to TRBJ2-3; D might be TRBD2 (6 bases). Trimming removed 5 bases at V and 0 bases at J, with 9 bases between. Germline CDR1 SGHTA, CDR2 FQGTGA. The CDR3 is made up of 14 amino acids. The DNA for the CDR3 is TGTGCCAGCAGCCCGGGAGTGAGCACAGATACGCAGTATTTT. This gives the protein CASSPGVSTDTQYF.

The sample holds many counts of this clone. This chain links TRBV7-8 with TRBJ2-7, with a tentative D call TRBD1 (5 bases). The CDR3 sequence is 15 residues long. The V end was cut by 1 base, the J end by 3 bases, with 13 bases between. Germline V gives CDR1 SGHVS, CDR2 FQNEAQ. The DNA for the CDR3 is TGTGCCAGCAGCTTAGGGGCAGGGAAGTTCTACGAGCAGTACTTC. The encoded protein is CASSLGAGKFYEQYF.

The chain has TRBV9 and TRBJ2-1, with 8 bases that match TRBD2. Losses at the gene ends were 3 bases for V and 14 bases for J; bases not matched to a gene: 7. This CDR3 is 12 amino acids long. Germline lookup yields CDR1 SGDLS and CDR2 YYNGEE. DNA of the CDR3: TGTGCCAGCAGCGGCCCGGGACTAGGTGAGTTCTTC. Its protein product is CASSGPGLGEFF. Filled out from reference TRBV9 and TRBJ2-1, the complete variable domain reads DSGVTQTPKHLITATGQRVTLRCSPRSGDLSVYWYQQSLDQGLQFLIQYYNGEERAKGNILERFSAQQFPDLHSELNLSSLELGDSALYFCASSGPGLGEFFGPGTRLTVL.

The CDR3 bases are TGTGCCAGCAGCAAGGGGCTTAACTCCTACGAGCAGTACTTC. Amino acid sequence: CASSKGLNSYEQYF. The V call is TRBV7-9, the J call TRBJ2-7; possible D gene TRBD1, 5 bases. In germline, CDR1 is SEHNR, CDR2 FQNEAQ (reference sequence). The CDR3 extends over 14 amino acids. With 5 bases removed from V and 0 bases from J, the gap between germline ends came to 11 bases. The full variable domain, its missing parts supplied by reference TRBV7-9 and TRBJ2-7, is DTGVSQNPRHKITKRGQNVTFRCDPISEHNRLYWYRQTLGQGPEFLTYFQNEAQLEKSRLLSDRFSAERPKGSFSTLEIQRTEQGDSAMYLCASSKGLNSYEQYFGPGTRLTVT.

This clone came up once. For the CDR3, the DNA is TGTGCCAGCAGACCACTAGCGGGCGGTTCCTACGAGCAGTACTTC. This codes for CASRPLAGGSYEQYF. V usage is TRBV6-5 and J usage is TRBJ2-7; 9 nucleotides line up with TRBD2. Germline lookup yields CDR1 MNHEY and CDR2 SVGAGI. This CDR3 is built from 15 residues. V lost 6 bases, J lost 1 base, and 7 bases stayed unmatched.

The rearrangement uses TRBV30 and TRBJ2-4, with D possibly TRBD2 on 5 matching bases. The CDR3 is made up of 13 amino acids. The germline V and J ends were trimmed by 3 bases and 8 bases, with 14 bases remaining between them. CDR1 is GTSNPN and CDR2 is SVGIG in the germline V gene (reference sequence). The CDR3 coding sequence is TGTGCCTGGAGAAGGAATCCGCGGGACATTCAGTACTTC. Its translation: CAWRRNPRDIQYF. The full variable domain, in which reference TRBV30 and TRBJ2-4 provide the parts outside the CDR3, is SQTIHQWPATLVQPVGSPLSLECTVEGTSNPNLYWYRQAAGRGLQLLFYSVGIGQISSEVPQNLSASRPQDRQFILSSKKLLLSDSGFYLCAWRRNPRDIQYFGAGTRLSVL.

V gene TRBV9 combines with J gene TRBJ1-2, with D unresolved. V was pared by 0 bases and J by 0 bases, with 6 bases between. Germline CDR1 SGDLS, CDR2 YYNGEE. CDR3 size: 14 residues. In DNA, the CDR3 is TGTGCCAGCAGCGTAGTGGCAGCTAACTATGGCTACACCTTC. It translates to CASSVVAANYGYTF.

This clone was seen only a few times. V usage is TRBV5-6 and J usage is TRBJ1-2; D ambiguous. The germline V and J ends were trimmed by 0 bases and 8 bases, with 14 bases remaining between them. Germline V lookup: CDR1 SGHDT, CDR2 YYEEEE. CDR3 length equals 14 residues. As DNA, the CDR3 is TGTGCCAGCAGCTTGGCCCGCCCATGGGCGGGCTACACCTTC. Amino acid sequence: CASSLARPWAGYTF. The whole variable domain, filled in from reference TRBV5-6 and TRBJ1-2, reads DAGVTQSPTHLIKTRGQQVTLRCSPKSGHDTVSWYQQALGQGPQFIFQYYEEEERQRGNFPDRFSGHQFPNYSSELNVNALLLGDSALYLCASSLARPWAGYTFGSGTRLTVV.

The CDR3 here is CASSPTLGTRGGQPQHF. The CDR3 DNA reads as TGTGCCAGCAGCCCGACCCTGGGGACAAGGGGAGGACAGCCCCAGCATTTT. The V gene is TRBV5-5, the J gene TRBJ1-5; maybe TRBD1 (6 bases). Germline CDR1 is SGHKS and CDR2 is YYEKEE (reference sequence). V lost 4 bases and J 7 bases, leaving 24 bases between the germline ends. The CDR3 spans 17 residues.

The rearrangement uses TRBV7-2 and TRBJ1-5; D possibly corresponds to TRBD1 (5 bases). The CDR3 consists of 14 residues. V lost 1 base and J lost 4, with 8 bases in between. CDR1 is SGHTA, CDR2 FQGNSA, per germline. The CDR3 nucleotides read TGTGCCAGCAGCTTAGAGGGGAAGAATCAGCCCCAGCATTTT. Translated: CASSLEGKNQPQHF. Filled out from reference TRBV7-2 and TRBJ1-5, the complete variable domain reads GAGVSQSPSNKVTEKGKDVELRCDPISGHTALYWYRQSLGQGLEFLIYFQGNSAPDKSGLPSDRFSAERTGGSVSTLTIQRTQQEDSAVYLCASSLEGKNQPQHFGDGTRLSIL.

The V and J genes are TRBV29-1 and TRBJ2-5; 7 bases map to TRBD1. The CDR3 totals 16 residues. CDR1 is SQVTM and CDR2 is ANQGSEA in the germline V gene. Germline trimming cut 1 base from V and 2 bases from J; bases unmatched to any gene: 10. CDR3 loop: CSVEGGPQGSQETQYF. Here the CDR3 DNA reads TGCAGCGTTGAAGGGGGGCCACAGGGGTCACAAGAGACCCAGTACTTC.

The rearrangement links TRBV2 to TRBJ2-5, with D unresolved. Per germline, CDR1 SNHLY and CDR2 FYNNEI. The CDR3 loop spans 11 amino acids. Trimming cost V 5 bases and J 4 bases, with 5 bases left between them. CDR3 region: CASSLAETQYF. In nucleotides, the CDR3 is TGTGCCAGCAGTTTGGCAGAGACCCAGTACTTC.

The chain joins TRBV7-9 to TRBJ2-4, with D unresolved. The V gene's germline CDR1 is SEHNR and CDR2 FQNEAQ (reference sequence). V lost 1 base and J lost 7, with 14 bases in between. This CDR3 contains 15 residues. The CDR3 DNA follows: TGTGCCAGCAGCTTAGAAAGTTCCCTCGTCAACATTCAGTACTTC. This translates into CASSLESSLVNIQYF.

The V gene is TRBV18, the J gene TRBJ2-7; the match to TRBD1 covers 8 bases. This CDR3 is built from 16 residues. CDR1 and CDR2 from the germline V gene are KGHSH and LQKENI. J was trimmed by 3 bases and V by 3 bases; bases with no gene match: 10. This CDR3 is CASSPYLTTGGYEQYF. CDR3 DNA sequence: TGTGCCAGCTCACCCTACCTGACCACAGGGGGCTACGAGCAGTACTTC.

The J gene is TRBJ1-2, the V gene TRBV7-6; 11 bases align to TRBD1. From germline, CDR1 is SGHVS and CDR2 FNYEAQ. Trimming took 5 bases from V and 0 from J; bases not matched to a gene: 5. The CDR3 sequence is 16 residues long. CDR3 sequence: CASSLDRGLTNYGYTF. The CDR3, as DNA: TGTGCCAGCAGCCTGGACAGGGGGCTGACTAACTATGGCTACACCTTC.

The rearrangement joins TRBV2 to TRBJ2-5; D unresolved. Looked up from germline, CDR1 is SNHLY and CDR2 is FYNNEI. V lost 2 bases and J 3 bases, leaving 7 bases between the germline ends. The length of the CDR3 is 13 residues. This CDR3 reads CASSELREETQYF. Here the CDR3 DNA reads TGTGCCAGCAGTGAACTCAGAGAAGAGACCCAGTACTTC.

The chain recombines TRBV7-3 with TRBJ1-1; D not certain. Germline assignment: CDR1 SGHTA and CDR2 FQGTGA. This CDR3 is 13 amino acids long. V lost 1 base and J 10 bases, leaving 13 bases between the germline ends. As DNA, the CDR3 is TGTGCCAGCAGCTTAAGCCTCACATCTCGAGCTTTCTTT. It encodes CASSLSLTSRAFF.

The chain uses TRBV6-5 and TRBJ1-4, with D tentatively TRBD1 (6 bases). The V end lost 4 bases, the J end lost 6 bases, and 15 bases lay between the germline ends. The CDR3 is 15 residues long. Germline V gene data show CDR1 as MNHEY and CDR2 as SVGAGI. CDR3 DNA: TGTGCCAGCAGTTCTACCGGGACATGGGATGAAAAACTGTTTTTT. Protein sequence: CASSSTGTWDEKLFF.

V usage is TRBV18 and J usage is TRBJ1-2; D is uncertain. V lost 1 base and J lost 3, with 9 bases in between. CDR1 and CDR2 (germline): KGHSH, LQKENI. The CDR3 extends over 14 amino acids. The CDR3 region is CASSPRRADYGYTF. CDR3 sequence (DNA): TGTGCCAGCTCACCACGTCGAGCCGACTATGGCTACACCTTC.

The table lists this clone with a few counts. The chain carries TRBV10-3 and TRBJ2-4; D may correspond to TRBD1 or TRBD2 (5 bases each). V was cut by 8 bases and J by 0 bases, with 17 bases left in between. The CDR3 runs 16 residues. Germline CDR1 and CDR2: ENHRY and SYGVKD. The CDR3 sequence: CAIRRDDGLAKNIQYF. The CDR3 coding sequence is TGTGCCATCCGCCGGGACGACGGACTAGCCAAAAACATTCAGTACTTC.